This section outlines one TCR beta chain sequence together with its context. The antigen remains unidentified. Those who donated, Caucasian adults without exception, all lived in Nashville, Tennessee. The authors divided CD4+ cells into CD45RA+ naive and CD45RA-negative memory subsets. The data were obtained in a study of shared clonotypes between healthy human individuals. The study's findings and limits: The sharing of about 5% of naive CD4 clonotypes was seen across a handful of donors. Sampling was confined to blood; repertoires within tissues likely differ.

Repertoires were generated with immunoSEQ multiplex PCR, while TCRdb's copy carries only in-frame clones and drops some. Of about 2.3 million clones listed, about 92% are singletons. V dropped 1 base and J dropped 0 bases, with 13 bases sitting between them. This CDR3 region has 16 residues. Germline values: CDR1 SGHTA, CDR2 FQGNSA. The chain links TRBV7-2 to TRBJ2-7, with D unclear. The sequencing input was naive CD4+ T cells from PBMCs. Subset: CD45RA+ positively selected. This TCR was sampled from a man aged 18 to 30 in good health. Some clones in this sample may be carry-over from other donors' samples. In DNA, the CDR3 is TGTGCCAGCAGCTTAGTCCCCGAATTCCTCTCCTACGAGCAGTACTTC. It is translated as CASSLVPEFLSYEQYF.